This TCR beta chain was sequenced during a study of blood T cell repertoires in COVID-19. Study in general: Before being deemed recovered, Cohort 3 donors had two negative PCRs, clearance, or symptom resolution. The United States, Italy and Spain provided the acute and convalescent COVID-19 samples. PBMCs, B-cell-depleted T cells, or T cells were the source of the cDNA or gDNA that made up the material.

This clone ranks as medium-sized. This sample includes further DNA sequences coding for the same CDR3. Measured with immunoSEQ multiplex PCR; TCRdb has only the in-frame clones, and not every one. The sample consists of about 170,000 clones, 70% to 80% of them appearing once. The CDR3 sequence is 13 residues long. From germline, CDR1 is KGHSH and CDR2 LQKENI. V lost 3 bases, J lost 0 bases, and 6 bases lay in between. The specimen was PBMCs or T cells enriched from blood (not recorded which). The sequence derives from a woman in her 70s in a cohort exposed to, infected with or recovered from COVID-19 (not recorded which). The chain employs TRBV18 and TRBJ2-7; D not certain. CDR3 sequence: CASSPDSSYEQYF. In DNA, the CDR3 is TGTGCCAGCTCACCCGATAGCTCCTACGAGCAGTACTTC.